This T cell receptor beta chain came from a study of blood T cell repertoires in COVID-19 (dated by TCRdb to 2018 to 2020). Notes on the research overall: Collaborator samples came from the United States, Italy and Spain and covered acute and convalescent phases of COVID-19. The material from the prospective study consisted of cDNA or gDNA derived from T cells, B-cell-depleted T cells, or PBMCs. Deeply sampled blood TCRbeta repertoires from subjects exposed to, actively infected with, or recovered from COVID-19 were included in the dataset. The repertoires were made available in a free public database intended to serve as a resource for research on the immune response to SARS-CoV-2. The samples were drawn from two sources: the first 160 participants of the ongoing ImmuneRACE study, and over 1,000 subjects contributed by 6 global collaborators. Sample metadata almost always included a de-identified subject ID, COVID-19 status, age in years and sex. HLA class I and class II types, where available, came from metadata supplied by the sample provider rather than from assay-based typing. Results the study describes overall, beyond this receptor: How much clinical and demographic metadata was included differed by source and by participant, and the metadata was provided uncurated.

Each collaborating institution followed its own protocols to collect whole blood in K2EDTA tubes. Collaborator samples were shipped for TCRbeta analysis as frozen whole blood, isolated PBMCs, or DNA extracted from either sample type. With regard to this clone: It lacks a known antigen. Base qualities are not provided; no much larger clone lies one nucleotide away.

The CDR3 covers 15 residues, taking in both the cysteine and the phenylalanine. The DNA shown is the 45-base CDR3, in frame from base 1. According to the germline V gene, CDR1 reads MNHEY and CDR2 reads SVGEGT. Trimmed from V: 2 bases; trimmed from J: 6 bases; junction bases lacking a gene match: 9. The immunoSEQ Assay, a bias-controlled multiplex PCR, was used to amplify TCRbeta CDR3 regions from genomic DNA. Regarding the original processing steps: The number of nucleated cells in each sample was estimated by amplification of reference gene primers within the assay. Sequence reads were collapsed and filtered to measure the absolute abundance of every unique TCRbeta CDR3 rearrangement. For each sample, productive Simpson clonality was calculated by taking the square root of Simpson's diversity index across productive rearrangements. The table was pulled from immuneACCESS by TCRdb, which kept in-frame rearrangements only. Such tables lose some clones; where checked, under half of the loss comes from unresolved V genes, and the rest has no known cause. The D gene and trimming were derived from the DNA, and the V and J assignments and clone size from that table. For this sample the table gives fewer than 350,000 clones, of which approximately 88% were detected only once. The ten largest clones add up to 9% to 9.5% of the sample.

The chain is encoded by TRBV6-2 or TRBV6-3 joined to TRBJ1-2, with TRBD1 matching 7 junction bases. This receptor was obtained from a man between 18 and 35 years old with active or convalescent COVID-19. The sample taken for sequencing was peripheral blood. The nucleotide sequence reads TGTGCCAGCAGTTACACAAGACAGGGACCAGATGGCTACACCTTC. Its protein is CASSYTRQGPDGYTF.